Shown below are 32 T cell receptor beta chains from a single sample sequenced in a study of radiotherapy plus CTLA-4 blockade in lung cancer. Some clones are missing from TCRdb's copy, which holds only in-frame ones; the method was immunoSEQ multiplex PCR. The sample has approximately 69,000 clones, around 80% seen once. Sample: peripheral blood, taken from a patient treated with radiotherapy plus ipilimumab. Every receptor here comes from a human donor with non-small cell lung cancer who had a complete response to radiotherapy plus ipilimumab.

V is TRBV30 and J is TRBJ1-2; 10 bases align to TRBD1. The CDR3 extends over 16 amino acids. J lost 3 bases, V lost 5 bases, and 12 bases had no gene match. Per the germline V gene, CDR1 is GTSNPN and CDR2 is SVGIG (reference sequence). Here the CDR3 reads CAWSETGTGADYGYTF. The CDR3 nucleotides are TGTGCCTGGTCCGAAACCGGGACAGGGGCTGACTATGGCTACACCTTC.

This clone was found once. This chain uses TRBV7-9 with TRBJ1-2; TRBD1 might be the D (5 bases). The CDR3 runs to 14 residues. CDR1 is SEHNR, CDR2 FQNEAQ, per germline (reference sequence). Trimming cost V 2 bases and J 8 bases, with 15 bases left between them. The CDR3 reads CASSLRQGDRGYTF. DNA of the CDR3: TGTGCCAGCAGCTTACGGCAAGGGGATAGAGGCTACACCTTC.

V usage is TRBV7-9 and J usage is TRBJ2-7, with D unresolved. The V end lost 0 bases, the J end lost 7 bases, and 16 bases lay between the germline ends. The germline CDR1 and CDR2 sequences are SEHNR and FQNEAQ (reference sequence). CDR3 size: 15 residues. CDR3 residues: CASSLAGGPAREQYF. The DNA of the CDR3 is TGTGCCAGCAGCTTAGCTGGTGGCCCTGCCCGGGAGCAGTACTTC.

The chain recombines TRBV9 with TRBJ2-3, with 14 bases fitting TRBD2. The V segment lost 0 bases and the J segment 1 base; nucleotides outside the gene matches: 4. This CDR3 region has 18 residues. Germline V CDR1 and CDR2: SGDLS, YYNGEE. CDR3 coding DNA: TGTGCCAGCAGCGTAGCTCCGGGACTAGCGGGGGGCACAGATACGCAGTATTTT. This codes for CASSVAPGLAGGTDTQYF.

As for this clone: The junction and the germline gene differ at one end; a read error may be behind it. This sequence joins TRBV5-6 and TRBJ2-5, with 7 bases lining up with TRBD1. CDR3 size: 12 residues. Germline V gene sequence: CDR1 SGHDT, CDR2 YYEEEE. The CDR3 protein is CASSPRDRVKDF. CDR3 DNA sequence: TGTGCCAGCAGCCCTCGAGACAGGGTGAAAGACTTC. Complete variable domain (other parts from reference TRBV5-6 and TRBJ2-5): DAGVTQSPTHLIKTRGQQVTLRCSPKSGHDTVSWYQQALGQGPQFIFQYYEEEERQRGNFPDRFSGHQFPNYSSELNVNALLLGDSALYLCASSPRDRVKDFGPGTRLLVL.

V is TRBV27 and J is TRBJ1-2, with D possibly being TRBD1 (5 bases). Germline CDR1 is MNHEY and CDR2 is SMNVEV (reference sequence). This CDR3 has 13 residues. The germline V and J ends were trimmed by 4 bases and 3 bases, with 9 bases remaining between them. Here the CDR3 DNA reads TGTGCCAGCAGTTCCGGGACGGACTATGGCTACACCTTC. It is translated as CASSSGTDYGYTF.

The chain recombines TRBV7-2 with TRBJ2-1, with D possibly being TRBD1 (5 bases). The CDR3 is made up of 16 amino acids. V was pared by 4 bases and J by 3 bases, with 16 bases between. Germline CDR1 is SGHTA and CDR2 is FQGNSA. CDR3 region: CASSSPGRGNYNEQFF. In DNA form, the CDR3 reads TGTGCCAGCAGCTCGCCCGGAAGGGGAAACTACAATGAGCAGTTCTTC.

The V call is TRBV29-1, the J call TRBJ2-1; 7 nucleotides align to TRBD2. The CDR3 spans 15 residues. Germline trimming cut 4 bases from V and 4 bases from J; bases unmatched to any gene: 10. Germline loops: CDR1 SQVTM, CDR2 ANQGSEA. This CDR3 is CSVAHGLAAYNEQFF. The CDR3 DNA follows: TGCAGCGTTGCTCATGGGCTAGCGGCATACAATGAGCAGTTCTTC.

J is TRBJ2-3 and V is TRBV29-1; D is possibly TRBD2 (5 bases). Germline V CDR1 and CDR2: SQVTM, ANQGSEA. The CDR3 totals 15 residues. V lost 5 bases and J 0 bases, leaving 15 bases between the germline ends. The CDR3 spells CSVSGDSGSTDTQYF. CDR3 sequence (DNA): TGCAGCGTTTCGGGCGATTCGGGAAGCACAGATACGCAGTATTTT.

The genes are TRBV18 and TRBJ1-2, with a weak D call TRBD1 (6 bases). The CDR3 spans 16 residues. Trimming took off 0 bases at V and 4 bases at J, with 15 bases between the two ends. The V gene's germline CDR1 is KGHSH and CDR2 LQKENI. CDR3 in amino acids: CASSPPSQGSGYGYTF. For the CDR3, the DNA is TGTGCCAGCTCACCACCCTCACAGGGTAGCGGCTATGGCTACACCTTC.

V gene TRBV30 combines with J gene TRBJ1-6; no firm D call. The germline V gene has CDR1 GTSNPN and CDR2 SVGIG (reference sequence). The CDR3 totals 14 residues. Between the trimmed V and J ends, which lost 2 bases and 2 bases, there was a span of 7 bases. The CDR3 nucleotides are TGTGCCTGGAGTCCGGGAACCTATAATTCACCCCTCCACTTT. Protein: CAWSPGTYNSPLHF.

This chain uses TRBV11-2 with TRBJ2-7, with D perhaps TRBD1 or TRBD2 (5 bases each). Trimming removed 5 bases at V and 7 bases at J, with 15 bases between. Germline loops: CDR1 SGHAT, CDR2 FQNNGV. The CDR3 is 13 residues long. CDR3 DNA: TGTGCCAGCAGCCGGGGCCCCACGGGGGAGCAGTACGTC. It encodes CASSRGPTGEQYV.

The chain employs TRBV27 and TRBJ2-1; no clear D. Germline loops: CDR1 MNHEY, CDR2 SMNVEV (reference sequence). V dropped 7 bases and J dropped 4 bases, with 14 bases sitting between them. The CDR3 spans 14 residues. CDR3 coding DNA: TGTGCCAGCATCCCTGGCGGCATTTACAATGAGCAGTTCTTC. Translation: CASIPGGIYNEQFF.

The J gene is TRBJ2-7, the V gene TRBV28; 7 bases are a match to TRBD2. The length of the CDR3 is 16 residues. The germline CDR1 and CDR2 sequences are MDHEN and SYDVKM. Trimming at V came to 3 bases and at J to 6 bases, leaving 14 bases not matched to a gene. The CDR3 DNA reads TGTGCCAGCAGTTTGGCGGGACTATCCGCCCGCGGCGAGCAGTACGTC. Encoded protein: CASSLAGLSARGEQYV.

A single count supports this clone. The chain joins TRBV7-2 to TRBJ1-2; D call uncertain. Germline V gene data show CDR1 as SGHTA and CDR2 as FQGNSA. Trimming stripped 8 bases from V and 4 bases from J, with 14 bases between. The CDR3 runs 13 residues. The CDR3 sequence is CASSSPGGYGYTF. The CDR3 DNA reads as TGTGCCAGCTCTTCTCCGGGAGGCTATGGCTACACCTTC. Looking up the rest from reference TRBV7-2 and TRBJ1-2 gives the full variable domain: GAGVSQSPSNKVTEKGKDVELRCDPISGHTALYWYRQSLGQGLEFLIYFQGNSAPDKSGLPSDRFSAERTGGSVSTLTIQRTQQEDSAVYLCASSSPGGYGYTFGSGTRLTVV.

In DNA, the CDR3 is TGTGCCAGCAGTATTCGAATCACAGATACGCAGTATTTT. It is translated as CASSIRITDTQYF. The chain joins TRBV25-1 to TRBJ2-3, with D hard to call. Germline CDR1 is MGHDK and CDR2 is SYGVNS. The CDR3 extends over 13 amino acids. The ends were cut back, 5 bases at V and 2 bases at J, with 8 bases in the middle. The variable domain in full, with the rest retrieved from reference TRBV25-1 and TRBJ2-3, is EADIYQTPRYLVIGTGKKITLECSQTMGHDKMYWYQQDPGMELHLIHYSYGVNSTEKGDLSSESTVSRIRTEHFPLTLESARPSHTSQYLCASSIRITDTQYFGPGTRLTVL.

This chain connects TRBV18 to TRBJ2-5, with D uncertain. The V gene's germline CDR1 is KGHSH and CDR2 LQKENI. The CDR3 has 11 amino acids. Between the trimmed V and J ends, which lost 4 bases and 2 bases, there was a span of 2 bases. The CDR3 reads CASSLQETQYF. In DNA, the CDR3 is TGTGCCAGCTCACTTCAAGAGACCCAGTACTTC.

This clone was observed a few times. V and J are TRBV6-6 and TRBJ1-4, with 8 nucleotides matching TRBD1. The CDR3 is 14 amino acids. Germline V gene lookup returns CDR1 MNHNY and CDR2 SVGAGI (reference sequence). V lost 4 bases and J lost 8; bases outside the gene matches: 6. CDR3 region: CASSSRGLGEKLFF. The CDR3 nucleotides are TGTGCCAGCAGTTCCAGGGGGCTTGGCGAAAAACTGTTTTTT.

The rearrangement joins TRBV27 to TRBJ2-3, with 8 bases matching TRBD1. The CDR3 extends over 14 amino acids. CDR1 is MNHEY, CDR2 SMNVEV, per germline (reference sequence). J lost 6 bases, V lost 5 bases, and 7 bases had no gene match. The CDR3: CASSRGRGQDTQYF. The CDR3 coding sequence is TGTGCCAGCAGTAGAGGCAGGGGGCAGGATACGCAGTATTTT.

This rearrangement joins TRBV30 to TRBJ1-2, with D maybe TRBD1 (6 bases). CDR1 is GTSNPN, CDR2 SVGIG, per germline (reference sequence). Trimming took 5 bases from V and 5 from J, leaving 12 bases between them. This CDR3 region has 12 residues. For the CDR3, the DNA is TGTGCCTGGTCCTCAGGGGATTATGGCTACACCTTC. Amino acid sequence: CAWSSGDYGYTF.

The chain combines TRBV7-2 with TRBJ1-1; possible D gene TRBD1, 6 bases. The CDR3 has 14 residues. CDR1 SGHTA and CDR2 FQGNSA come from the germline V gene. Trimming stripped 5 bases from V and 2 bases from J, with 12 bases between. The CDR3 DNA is TGTGCCAGCAGCCGCCAGGGGTTTAACACTGAAGCTTTCTTT. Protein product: CASSRQGFNTEAFF.

DNA of the CDR3: TGTGCCAGCAGACAGGACAGGGCCCCTAACTATGGCTACACCTTC. The encoded protein is CASRQDRAPNYGYTF. The genes are TRBV7-2 and TRBJ1-2; the match to TRBD1 covers 8 bases. Germline assignment: CDR1 SGHTA and CDR2 FQGNSA. V gave up 6 bases and J gave up 0 bases; unmatched junction bases: 6. CDR3 length equals 15 residues.

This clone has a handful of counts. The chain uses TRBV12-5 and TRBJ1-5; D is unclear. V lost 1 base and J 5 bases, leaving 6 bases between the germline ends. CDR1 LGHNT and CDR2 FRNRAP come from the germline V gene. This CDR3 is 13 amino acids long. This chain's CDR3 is CASGLGVYQPQHF. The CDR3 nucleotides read TGTGCTAGTGGTTTGGGCGTATATCAGCCCCAGCATTTT.

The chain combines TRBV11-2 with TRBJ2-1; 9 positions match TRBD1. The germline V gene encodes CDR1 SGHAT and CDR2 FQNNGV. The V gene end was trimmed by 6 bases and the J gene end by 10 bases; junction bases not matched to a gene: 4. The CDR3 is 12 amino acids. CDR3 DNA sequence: TGTGCCAGCAGTCCGGACAGGGGAGAGCAGTTCTTC. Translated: CASSPDRGEQFF.

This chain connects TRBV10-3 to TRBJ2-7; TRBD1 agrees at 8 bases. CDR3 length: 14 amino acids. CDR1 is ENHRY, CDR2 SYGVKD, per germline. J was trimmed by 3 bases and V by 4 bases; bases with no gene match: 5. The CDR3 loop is CAISGTGPFYEQYF. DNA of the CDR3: TGTGCCATCAGTGGGACAGGGCCCTTCTACGAGCAGTACTTC.

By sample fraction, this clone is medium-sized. CDR3 coding DNA: TGCGCCAGCAGCGGGGGACAGGGAAAAGAAAGCTACACCTTC. Translation: CASSGGQGKESYTF. The rearrangement uses TRBV5-1 and TRBJ1-2; 9 nucleotides line up with TRBD1. V lost 4 bases, J lost 9 bases, and 10 bases stayed unmatched. The CDR3 sequence is 14 residues long. Germline V gives CDR1 SGHRS, CDR2 YFSETQ.

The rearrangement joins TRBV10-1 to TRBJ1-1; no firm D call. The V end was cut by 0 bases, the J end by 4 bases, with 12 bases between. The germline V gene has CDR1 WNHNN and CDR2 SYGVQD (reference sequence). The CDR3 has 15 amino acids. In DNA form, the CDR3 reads TGCGCCAGCAGTGAGTCGAGCGGGGTTAGCACTGAAGCTTTCTTT. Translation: CASSESSGVSTEAFF.

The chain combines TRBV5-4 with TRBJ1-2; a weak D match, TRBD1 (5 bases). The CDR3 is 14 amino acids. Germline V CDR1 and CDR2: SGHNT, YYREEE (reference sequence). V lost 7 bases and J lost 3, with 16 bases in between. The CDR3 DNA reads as TGTGCCAGCGCGGTCAGGGACGGGCACTATGGCTACACCTTC. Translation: CASAVRDGHYGYTF.

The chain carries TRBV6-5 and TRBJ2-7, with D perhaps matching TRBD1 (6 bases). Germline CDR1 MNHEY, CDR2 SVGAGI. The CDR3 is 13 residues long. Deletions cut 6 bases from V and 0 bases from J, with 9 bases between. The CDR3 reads CASRDSHSYEQYF. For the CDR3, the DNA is TGTGCCAGCAGGGACAGTCACTCCTACGAGCAGTACTTC.

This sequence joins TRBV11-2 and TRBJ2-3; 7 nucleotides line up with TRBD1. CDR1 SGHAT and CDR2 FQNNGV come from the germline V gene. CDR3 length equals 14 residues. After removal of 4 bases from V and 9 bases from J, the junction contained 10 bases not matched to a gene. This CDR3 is CASSSTGLVRTQYF. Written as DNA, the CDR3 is TGTGCCAGCAGCTCGACAGGGCTCGTGCGAACGCAGTATTTT.

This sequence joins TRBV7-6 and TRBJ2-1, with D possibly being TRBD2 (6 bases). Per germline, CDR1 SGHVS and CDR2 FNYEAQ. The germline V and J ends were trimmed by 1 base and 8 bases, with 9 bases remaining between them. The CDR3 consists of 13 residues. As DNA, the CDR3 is TGTGCCAGCAGCTTAGGGAGGGGTTATGAGCAGTTCTTC. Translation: CASSLGRGYEQFF.

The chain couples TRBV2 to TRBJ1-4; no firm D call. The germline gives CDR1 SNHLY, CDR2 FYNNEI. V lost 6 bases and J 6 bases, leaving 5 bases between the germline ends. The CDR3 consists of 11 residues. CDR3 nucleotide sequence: TGTGCCAGCAGCGGTGATGAAAAACTGTTTTTT. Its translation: CASSGDEKLFF.